Sequencing of this T cell receptor (beta chain) was carried out in a study of blood T cells in healthy people across ages. Broader study findings: Both higher diversity and more naive CD4+ cells marked long-lived donors when set against aged donors. Roughly linearly, TCR beta diversity per million T cells fell as age increased.

The V end lost 1 base, the J end lost 0 bases, and 7 bases lay between the germline ends. Germline V lookup: CDR1 SNHLY, CDR2 FYNNEI. This CDR3 has 15 amino acids. Sample-barcoded 5' priming and a J-beta primer mix drove a second PCR of about 6 to 12 cycles. Template switching added a 12-random-nucleotide identifier to every cDNA molecule. TCRdb re-called the 5' RACE reads with MiXCR, one entry per CDR3 protein. The sample lists over 1,500,000 distinct CDR3 sequences; about 49% were seen once. This clonotype was seen a few times. Its antigen remains unidentified. The sequenced sample was blood. V usage is TRBV2 and J usage is TRBJ2-1; the D call may be TRBD1 or TRBD2 (5 bases each). This sequence originates from a woman between 40 and 55 years old in good health. CDR3 amino acids: CASSEEGSSYNEQFF. The CDR3, as DNA: TGTGCCAGCAGTGAAGAGGGGAGCTCCTACAATGAGCAGTTCTTC.